This record covers a single T cell receptor (beta chain). Sequencing was performed with immunoSEQ multiplex PCR; in TCRdb, only in-frame clones are kept and a portion is missing. The sample has 150,000 to 200,000 clones; over 80% are singletons. The data originate from a study of blood T cell repertoires in COVID-19. CDR1 is ENHRY and CDR2 is SYGVKD in the germline V gene. The trim removed 2 bases at V and 5 bases at J, leaving 6 bases unmatched. The CDR3 has 15 residues. The chain combines TRBV10-3 with TRBJ2-1; 7 nucleotides align to TRBD1. Material: peripheral blood. This TCR was sampled from a woman in her 70s with COVID-19, enrolled during active disease. The CDR3 sequence is CAISEGVRGNNEQFF. The CDR3 region has the DNA TGTGCCATCAGTGAGGGGGTCAGGGGGAACAATGAGCAGTTCTTC.